Shown below are 22 T cell receptor beta chains from a single sample sequenced in a study of a mutant IDH1 vaccine in newly diagnosed glioma. Assay used: immunoSEQ multiplex PCR; TCRdb lists only in-frame clones, some missing. This table holds approximately 92,000 clones, approximately 83% found once. Time point defined: baseline, week 1 (first vaccination visit). Sample treatment: pre-vaccination baseline after standard-of-care therapy. Sequences were derived from PBMCs, sampled from a glioma patient treated with radiotherapy, temozolomide or both. The receptor set was obtained from a woman aged 45 to 65 with glioma.

This sequence joins TRBV7-9 and TRBJ2-7, with 8 nucleotides matching TRBD1. Germline CDR1 is SEHNR and CDR2 is FQNEAQ (reference sequence). The CDR3 consists of 15 residues. V lost 11 bases and J lost 3; bases outside the gene matches: 15. The CDR3 reads CAAGRTGSADYEQYF. CDR3 coding DNA: TGTGCCGCCGGGCGGACAGGGAGTGCGGACTACGAGCAGTACTTC. The complete variable domain, with remaining parts taken from reference TRBV7-9 and TRBJ2-7, reads DTGVSQNPRHKITKRGQNVTFRCDPISEHNRLYWYRQTLGQGPEFLTYFQNEAQLEKSRLLSDRFSAERPKGSFSTLEIQRTEQGDSAMYLCAAGRTGSADYEQYFGPGTRLTVT.

This clone appeared a few times. The rearrangement uses TRBV29-1 and TRBJ1-1, with 7 bases identical to TRBD1. CDR3 size: 12 residues. The ends lost 4 bases at V and 3 bases at J; junction bases unmatched: 2. Germline assignment: CDR1 SQVTM and CDR2 ANQGSEA. This chain's CDR3 is CSVGQGDTEAFF. For the CDR3, the DNA is TGCAGCGTTGGCCAGGGGGACACTGAAGCTTTCTTT.

This clone was detected only a few times. This chain links TRBV11-3 with TRBJ1-1, with D possibly matching TRBD1 (6 bases). The germline V gene encodes CDR1 SGHNT and CDR2 YENEEA. The length of the CDR3 is 13 residues. Trimming took 4 bases from V and 8 from J, leaving 14 bases between them. The chain's CDR3 is CASSYEGGLEAFF. The CDR3 nucleotides are TGTGCCAGCAGCTACGAGGGGGGGTTGGAAGCTTTCTTT. Based on the CDR3 plus reference TRBV11-3 and TRBJ1-1, the full variable domain is EAGVVQSPRYKIIEKKQPVAFWCNPISGHNTLYWYLQNLGQGPELLIRYENEEAVDDSQLPKDRFSAERLKGVDSTLKIQPAELGDSAVYLCASSYEGGLEAFFGQGTRLTVV.

The chain links TRBV19 to TRBJ2-3; possible D gene TRBD2, 5 bases. The CDR3 contains 15 residues. Germline V gives CDR1 LNHDA, CDR2 SQIVND (reference sequence). V lost 3 bases, J lost 0 bases, and 10 bases lay in between. CDR3 nucleotide sequence: TGTGCCAGTAGTATCCTCGGCGGGAGCACAGATACGCAGTATTTT. Protein sequence: CASSILGGSTDTQYF.

In regard to this clone: One end of the junction does not line up with germline, which may come from a read error. The chain recombines TRBV7-7 with TRBJ2-7; D might be TRBD2 (7 bases). Germline CDR1 is SSHAT and CDR2 is FNYEAQ (reference sequence). This CDR3 comprises 13 residues. The CDR3 coding sequence is TGTGCTAGCAGCTTGGGGGGGCACTACGAGCAGTACTTC. As protein: CASSLGGHYEQYF.

J is TRBJ1-4 and V is TRBV5-1; D not resolved. The CDR3 is made up of 13 amino acids. The germline V gene encodes CDR1 SGHRS and CDR2 YFSETQ. The germline V and J ends were trimmed by 2 bases and 6 bases, with 8 bases remaining between them. The DNA of the CDR3 is TGCGCCAGCAGCTTCAGGACCGATGAAAAACTGTTTTTT. Translating gives CASSFRTDEKLFF.

The chain joins TRBV5-4 to TRBJ2-7; D unclear. V lost 3 bases, J lost 0 bases, and 4 bases lay in between. The CDR3 is 12 amino acids. Looked up from germline, CDR1 is SGHNT and CDR2 is YYREEE (reference sequence). CDR3 nucleotides: TGTGCCAGCAGCTCAGACTCCTACGAGCAGTACTTC. This codes for CASSSDSYEQYF.

This chain joins TRBV2 and TRBJ2-1; 9 bases fit TRBD2. Looked up from germline, CDR1 is SNHLY and CDR2 is FYNNEI. The V and J ends lost 3 bases and 8 bases, in that order; junction bases with no gene match: 8. This CDR3 is built from 15 residues. CDR3: CASSERGGLSDEQFF. CDR3 in DNA: TGTGCCAGCAGTGAGCGGGGGGGCCTCAGTGATGAGCAGTTCTTC.

The J gene is TRBJ1-6, the V gene TRBV7-8; D call uncertain. V dropped 2 bases and J dropped 5 bases, with 13 bases sitting between them. The V gene's germline CDR1 is SGHVS and CDR2 FQNEAQ. CDR3 length: 16 amino acids. CDR3 residues: CASSLPPGGNNSPLHF. CDR3 DNA sequence: TGTGCCAGCAGCTTACCGCCGGGAGGTAATAATTCACCCCTCCACTTT.

This chain connects TRBV5-1 to TRBJ1-1; D call uncertain. The V end lost 1 base, the J end lost 10 bases, and 14 bases lay between the germline ends. Germline V CDR1 and CDR2: SGHRS, YFSETQ. The CDR3 length is 13 residues. The CDR3 region has the DNA TGCGCCAGCAGCTTGTCCCAGTACTCTCGAGCTTTCTTT. It yields the protein CASSLSQYSRAFF. Full variable domain (rest looked up from reference TRBV5-1 and TRBJ1-1): KAGVTQTPRYLIKTRGQQVTLSCSPISGHRSVSWYQQTPGQGLQFLFEYFSETQRNKGNFPGRFSGRQFSNSRSEMNVSTLELGDSALYLCASSLSQYSRAFFGQGTRLTVV.

This chain links TRBV7-2 with TRBJ2-3, with TRBD1 matching 7 bases. The length of the CDR3 is 15 residues. CDR1 and CDR2 (germline): SGHTA, FQGNSA. J gave up 0 bases and V 3 bases, and 3 bases lay outside the gene matches. The CDR3 reads CASSFETGSTDTQYF. CDR3 nucleotide sequence: TGTGCCAGCAGCTTCGAGACAGGGAGCACAGATACGCAGTATTTT.

About this clone itself: Distinct nucleotide sequences in the sample also encode this CDR3. The chain uses TRBV6-5 and TRBJ1-5; D gene unclear. From germline, CDR1 is MNHEY and CDR2 SVGAGI. The CDR3 length is 15 residues. V shed 0 bases and J shed 2 bases, with 8 bases lying between them. The CDR3 reads CASSYSRGGNQPQHF. The CDR3 region has the DNA TGTGCCAGCAGTTACTCGAGAGGTGGCAATCAGCCCCAGCATTTT.

The chain recombines TRBV11-2 with TRBJ1-2, with TRBD1 matching 9 bases. Per the germline V gene, CDR1 is SGHAT and CDR2 is FQNNGV. The J segment lost 4 bases and the V segment lost 5 bases, leaving 8 bases of the junction unmatched. This CDR3 is 15 amino acids long. The CDR3 protein is CASSPRTGVGYGYTF. The DNA of the CDR3 is TGTGCCAGCAGCCCCCGGACAGGGGTTGGCTATGGCTACACCTTC.

The J gene is TRBJ2-5, the V gene TRBV10-3, with 7 bases lining up with TRBD2. The germline CDR1 and CDR2 sequences are ENHRY and SYGVKD. V trimming: 4 bases; J trimming: 2 bases; junction bases outside the gene matches: 7. This CDR3 contains 15 residues. The CDR3 bases are TGTGCCATCAGTGGGTCTAGCGGCTGGCAAGAGACCCAGTACTTC. Translation: CAISGSSGWQETQYF.

This chain joins TRBV7-8 and TRBJ2-5; D is unclear. Germline loops: CDR1 SGHVS, CDR2 FQNEAQ. V was cut by 5 bases and J by 2 bases, with 15 bases left in between. This CDR3 contains 15 residues. This CDR3 reads CASSPKFKEQETQYF. For the CDR3, the DNA is TGTGCCAGCAGCCCAAAGTTTAAGGAACAAGAGACCCAGTACTTC. The full variable domain, with the rest looked up from reference TRBV7-8 and TRBJ2-5, is GAGVSQSPRYKVAKRGQDVALRCDPISGHVSLFWYQQALGQGPEFLTYFQNEAQLDKSGLPSDRFFAERPEGSVSTLKIQRTQQEDSAVYLCASSPKFKEQETQYFGPGTRLLVL.

This rearrangement joins TRBV6-1 to TRBJ1-3; 7 bases match TRBD1. The junction had 5 bases not matched to a gene; V was cut back by 3 bases and J by 3 bases. Germline lookup yields CDR1 MNHNS and CDR2 SASEGT. This CDR3 spans 15 amino acids. The DNA of the CDR3 is TGTGCCAGCAGTGAGGAGGGGGCTTATGGAAACACCATATATTTT. Encoded protein: CASSEEGAYGNTIYF.

This sequence joins TRBV20-1 and TRBJ2-7; D is perhaps TRBD1 (6 bases). CDR1 DFQATT and CDR2 SNEGSKA come from the germline V gene (reference sequence). V lost 3 bases and J lost 3, with 6 bases in between. The CDR3 totals 11 residues. CDR3 in amino acids: CSARDSYEQYF. The CDR3 coding sequence is TGCAGTGCTAGGGACAGCTACGAGCAGTACTTC.

The gene calls are TRBV5-6 and TRBJ1-5, with 8 nucleotides matching TRBD1. Germline CDR1 and CDR2: SGHDT and YYEEEE. CDR3 length: 14 amino acids. After removal of 8 bases from V and 4 bases from J, the junction contained 8 bases not matched to a gene. The CDR3 here is CARSGDRLNQPQHF. The CDR3 bases are TGTGCCAGGTCGGGGGACAGGTTAAATCAGCCCCAGCATTTT.

The rearrangement joins TRBV7-9 to TRBJ1-6, with 8 nucleotides matching TRBD1. Germline CDR1 and CDR2: SEHNR and FQNEAQ (reference sequence). The CDR3 runs 17 residues. After removal of 5 bases from V and 0 bases from J, the junction contained 6 bases not matched to a gene. CDR3 in DNA: TGTGCCAGCAGCCCCCGGACAGGGAGCTCCTATAATTCACCCCTCCACTTT. This translates into CASSPRTGSSYNSPLHF.

This clone was detected a few times. The J gene is TRBJ2-3, the V gene TRBV5-5; 8 nucleotides line up with TRBD2. Germline values: CDR1 SGHKS, CDR2 YYEKEE (reference sequence). The V and J ends lost 3 bases and 0 bases, in that order; junction bases with no gene match: 3. This CDR3 contains 15 residues. The CDR3 nucleotides read TGTGCCAGCAGCTCTATAGCGGGGAGCACAGATACGCAGTATTTT. Translation: CASSSIAGSTDTQYF. Variable domain in full (rest from reference TRBV5-5 and TRBJ2-3): DAGVTQSPTHLIKTRGQQVTLRCSPISGHKSVSWYQQVLGQGPQFIFQYYEKEERGRGNFPDRFSARQFPNYSSELNVNALLLGDSALYLCASSSIAGSTDTQYFGPGTRLTVL.

This sequence joins TRBV7-9 and TRBJ2-5, with TRBD2 as a possible D gene (6 bases). Germline V CDR1 and CDR2: SEHNR, FQNEAQ (reference sequence). The CDR3 contains 17 residues. Trimming shortened V by 0 bases and J by 1 base, and 15 bases separated the two germline ends. The CDR3 here is CASSLALAYISQETQYF. The CDR3 DNA reads as TGTGCCAGCAGCTTAGCACTAGCTTACATCTCCCAAGAGACCCAGTACTTC.

The genes are TRBV30 and TRBJ1-3; D gene unclear. Germline V gene lookup returns CDR1 GTSNPN and CDR2 SVGIG (reference sequence). V gave up 0 bases and J gave up 4 bases, with 4 bases separating them. The CDR3 spans 12 residues. This CDR3 is CAWSVRGNTIYF. CDR3 nucleotide sequence: TGTGCCTGGAGTGTAAGGGGAAACACCATATATTTT.